The next 11 T cell receptor beta chains were all read from a single sample in a study of radiotherapy plus CTLA-4 blockade in lung cancer. TCRdb's table, derived via immunoSEQ multiplex PCR, lists solely in-frame clones and lacks some. The sample carries about 120,000 clones, roughly 77% recorded once. The specimen was peripheral blood, collected from a patient treated with radiotherapy plus ipilimumab. The receptors were sampled from a human donor with non-small cell lung cancer that progressed on radiotherapy plus ipilimumab. Some clones in this sample may be carry-over from other donors' samples.

The CDR3 region is CASRGRDPYEQYF. The DNA of the CDR3 is TGTGCCAGCAGGGGCAGGGACCCCTACGAGCAGTACTTC. V is TRBV6-5 and J is TRBJ2-7; D may match TRBD1 or TRBD2 (5 bases each). In germline, CDR1 is MNHEY, CDR2 SVGAGI. V was shortened by 6 bases and J by 2 bases, with 11 bases between the two germline ends. This CDR3 region has 13 residues.

The CDR3 sequence: CASSWGSNTEAFF. The CDR3 bases are TGTGCCAGCAGCTGGGGGTCGAACACTGAAGCTTTCTTT. The V call is TRBV7-2, the J call TRBJ1-1, with D possibly matching TRBD1 (5 bases). The CDR3 extends over 13 amino acids. Trimming cost V 4 bases and J 1 base, with 7 bases left between them. Germline V gene sequence: CDR1 SGHTA, CDR2 FQGNSA.

As to this clone: At one boundary the junction diverges from the germline segment, which might be a read error. The V call is TRBV15, the J call TRBJ2-3, with a weak D call TRBD2 (6 bases). The germline gives CDR1 LNHNV, CDR2 YYDKDF (reference sequence). The CDR3 contains 14 residues. The CDR3 DNA sequence: TGTGCCACCAGCAGAGAAGGGAGGCCCGAGTCCATATTTTTT. It yields the protein CATSREGRPESIFF.

This clone was seen a few times. The chain has TRBV10-3 and TRBJ2-3, with TRBD1 matching over 7 bases. Losses at the gene ends were 3 bases for V and 2 bases for J; bases not matched to a gene: 14. Germline lookup yields CDR1 ENHRY and CDR2 SYGVKD. CDR3 length: 18 residues. The CDR3 loop reads CAISDYASETGVTDTQYF. The CDR3 DNA sequence: TGTGCCATCAGTGATTACGCGTCGGAAACAGGGGTCACAGATACGCAGTATTTT.

This clone has just one count. The chain uses TRBV29-1 and TRBJ2-3; 12 bases fit TRBD2. Per the germline V gene, CDR1 is SQVTM and CDR2 is ANQGSEA. The CDR3 extends over 16 amino acids. V dropped 0 bases and J dropped 10; count of bases not matched to a gene: 11. CDR3 coding DNA: TGCAGCGTTGAAGATGGACTAGCGGGGACCAGGCGGGCGCAGTATTTT. This translates into CSVEDGLAGTRRAQYF.

This chain joins TRBV6-5 and TRBJ2-7; either TRBD1 or TRBD2 may fit D (5 bases each). Germline values: CDR1 MNHEY, CDR2 SVGAGI. The CDR3 is made up of 14 amino acids. Trimming stripped 6 bases from V and 3 bases from J, with 15 bases between. Here the CDR3 DNA reads TGTGCCAGCAGCCGGGACGGAGGCTTCTACGAGCAGTACTTC. Its protein is CASSRDGGFYEQYF.

The V call is TRBV11-2, the J call TRBJ2-2, with 10 bases fitting TRBD2. This CDR3 comprises 15 residues. The germline V gene encodes CDR1 SGHAT and CDR2 FQNNGV. After removal of 4 bases from V and 1 base from J, the junction contained 0 bases not matched to a gene. CDR3 DNA: TGTGCCAGCAGCTGGACTAGCGGGAACACCGGGGAGCTGTTTTTT. This translates into CASSWTSGNTGELFF.

The rearrangement uses TRBV7-3 and TRBJ1-4; D gene uncertain. Germline lookup yields CDR1 SGHTA and CDR2 FQGTGA. V was clipped by 5 bases and J by 0 bases, with 7 bases between them. The CDR3 is 14 residues long. The DNA of the CDR3 is TGTGCCAGCAGCCCAGGCGCAACTAATGAAAAACTGTTTTTT. It codes for CASSPGATNEKLFF.

The CDR3 sequence is CASRGEADTQYF. For the CDR3, the DNA is TGTGCCAGCCGCGGGGAGGCAGATACGCAGTATTTT. V and J are TRBV2 and TRBJ2-3, with a weak D call TRBD2 (6 bases). This CDR3 has 12 residues. The germline gives CDR1 SNHLY, CDR2 FYNNEI. V was cut by 8 bases and J by 4 bases, with 10 bases left in between.

The chain links TRBV11-2 to TRBJ1-1; D not resolved. This CDR3 is 13 amino acids long. CDR1 and CDR2 (germline): SGHAT, FQNNGV. The V and J ends lost 4 bases and 5 bases respectively, with 11 bases between them. CDR3 amino acids: CASSSTRGTEAFF. The DNA for the CDR3 is TGTGCCAGCAGCTCGACCCGGGGAACTGAAGCTTTCTTT.

As DNA, the CDR3 is TGTGCCAGCTCACCCCTCCGTGCCGAGCAGTACTTC. Protein sequence: CASSPLRAEQYF. This chain links TRBV18 with TRBJ2-7; D remains ambiguous. The CDR3 extends over 12 amino acids. Germline CDR1 and CDR2: KGHSH and LQKENI. Trimming cost V 3 bases and J 6 bases, with 9 bases left between them.